The next 17 T cell receptor beta chains were all read from a single sample in a study of T cell responses to AZD1222 COVID-19 vaccine. The table came from immunoSEQ multiplex PCR; TCRdb's copy has only in-frame clones and leaves some out. The sample yields tens of thousands of clones, about nine tenths seen once. Material: peripheral blood, obtained 28 days after the second AZD1222 dose. The source is an adult who received the AZD1222 COVID-19 vaccine.

The CDR3 DNA sequence: TGTGCCAGCAGCCCATGGGACTTCTATCAATTCTACGAGCAGTACTTC. This gives the protein CASSPWDFYQFYEQYF. The chain uses TRBV7-8 and TRBJ2-7; maybe TRBD2 (6 bases). The CDR3 is made up of 16 amino acids. The V gene lost 5 bases and the J gene lost 3 bases, with 20 bases spanning the gap. Germline-derived CDR1 and CDR2 are SGHVS and FQNEAQ.

The V and J genes are TRBV5-6 and TRBJ1-6; unclear D gene. The CDR3 length is 15 residues. CDR1 SGHDT and CDR2 YYEEEE come from the germline V gene. Trimming cost V 0 bases and J 9 bases, with 13 bases left between them. The DNA for the CDR3 is TGTGCCAGCAGCTTGGCCCCGACTCCAGCTTCACCCCTCCACTTT. Encoded protein: CASSLAPTPASPLHF.

The chain recombines TRBV19 with TRBJ1-1; 10 bases fit TRBD1. V gave up 3 bases and J gave up 2 bases; unmatched junction bases: 6. Germline-derived CDR1 and CDR2 are LNHDA and SQIVND (reference sequence). The CDR3 contains 16 residues. The CDR3 coding sequence is TGTGCCAGTAGTATCCGGACAGGGGGGTCCAACACTGAAGCTTTCTTT. It specifies CASSIRTGGSNTEAFF.

This rearrangement joins TRBV4-1 to TRBJ2-4; 10 bases fit TRBD1. This CDR3 has 19 amino acids. After removal of 6 bases from V and 7 bases from J, the junction contained 21 bases not matched to a gene. The germline V gene encodes CDR1 MGHRA and CDR2 YSYEKL. CDR3 nucleotides: TGCGCCAGCAGACGGACCTTCCTGCCGACAGGGGGCATTTCGAACATTCAGTACTTC. This gives the protein CASRRTFLPTGGISNIQYF.

Regarding this clone: This CDR3 is missing its conserved last phenylalanine or tryptophan, likely due to a read error. The limits of the CDR3 on the DNA are not certain, so only TCRdb's listed CDR3 is given. This rearrangement joins TRBV4-3 to TRBJ1-1. With termini counted, the CDR3 has 9 amino acids. Germline CDR1 is LGHNA and CDR2 is YSLEER. The CDR3: CASKLDFSM.

This chain links TRBV6-5 with TRBJ1-1; D is ambiguous. The CDR3 loop spans 15 amino acids. V lost 0 bases, J lost 1 base, and 9 bases lay in between. The germline V gene encodes CDR1 MNHEY and CDR2 SVGAGI. The CDR3, as DNA: TGTGCCAGCAGTTACTCGAATTCAGGGAACACTGAAGCTTTCTTT. Amino acid sequence: CASSYSNSGNTEAFF.

The V call is TRBV3-1 (or the pseudogene TRBV3-2), the J call TRBJ1-1; TRBD1 aligns across 7 bases. Germline V gene lookup returns CDR1 LGHDT and CDR2 YNNKEL (reference sequence). The CDR3 has 12 amino acids. Trimming cost V 4 bases and J 5 bases; bases outside gene matches: 1. The CDR3 loop reads CASSLGQTEAFF. The CDR3 DNA sequence: TGTGCCAGCAGCCTGGGACAGACTGAAGCTTTCTTT.

The chain employs TRBV10-2 and TRBJ1-3; D gene unclear. The ends were cut back, 7 bases at V and 0 bases at J, with 7 bases in the middle. The CDR3 consists of 13 residues. Germline CDR1 reads WSHSY; CDR2 reads SAAADI. The DNA of the CDR3 is TGCGCCAGCAAGAGGGACTCTGGAAACACCATATATTTT. Its protein product is CASKRDSGNTIYF.

The rearrangement uses TRBV7-9 and TRBJ2-3; no reliable D call. Trimming took off 3 bases at V and 4 bases at J, with 8 bases between the two ends. The CDR3 covers 13 residues. Germline assignment: CDR1 SEHNR and CDR2 FQNEAQ (reference sequence). The CDR3 sequence is CASSFPNSDTQYF. CDR3 sequence (DNA): TGTGCCAGCAGCTTCCCGAACTCAGATACGCAGTATTTT.

In its sample, this clone was seen a few times. The chain recombines TRBV7-8 with TRBJ2-7; TRBD2 might be the D (7 bases). The germline V gene encodes CDR1 SGHVS and CDR2 FQNEAQ. The CDR3 is 14 residues long. Trimming left V 8 bases short and J 2 bases short, with 16 bases between. The CDR3 DNA follows: TGTGCCAGCCTACCAAGGGGGGGGGCCTACGAGCAGTACTTC. As protein: CASLPRGGAYEQYF. The variable domain in full, completed from reference TRBV7-8 and TRBJ2-7, reads GAGVSQSPRYKVAKRGQDVALRCDPISGHVSLFWYQQALGQGPEFLTYFQNEAQLDKSGLPSDRFFAERPEGSVSTLKIQRTQQEDSAVYLCASLPRGGAYEQYFGPGTRLTVT.

This clone was counted only a few times. The chain links TRBV19 to TRBJ2-7, with 9 bases identical to TRBD2. Unmatched junction bases numbered 4, after V lost 2 bases and J lost 2 bases. The V gene's germline CDR1 is LNHDA and CDR2 SQIVND (reference sequence). The CDR3 has 15 amino acids. The CDR3 protein is CASSISSGGPYEQYF. The CDR3 region has the DNA TGTGCCAGTAGTATAAGTAGCGGGGGCCCCTACGAGCAGTACTTC.

This chain links TRBV19 with TRBJ2-3, with D possibly TRBD1 on 5 matching bases. With 5 bases removed from V and 2 bases from J, the gap between germline ends came to 11 bases. Germline CDR1 LNHDA, CDR2 SQIVND (reference sequence). The CDR3 is made up of 14 amino acids. The CDR3 DNA follows: TGTGCCAGTAGTCTCGGCAGGGCCACAGATACGCAGTATTTT. It encodes CASSLGRATDTQYF.

DNA of the CDR3: TGCGCCAGCAGCCGGACTAGCGGCATTTCCTACGAGCAGTACTTC. It encodes CASSRTSGISYEQYF. This chain connects TRBV5-1 to TRBJ2-7; 10 bases are a match to TRBD2. The J segment lost 1 base and the V segment lost 4 bases, leaving 5 bases of the junction unmatched. Germline CDR1 is SGHRS and CDR2 is YFSETQ. The CDR3 has 15 amino acids.

This clone appeared a few times. The genes are TRBV27 and TRBJ2-2; a possible D gene is TRBD2 (6 bases). Germline values: CDR1 MNHEY, CDR2 SMNVEV (reference sequence). The CDR3 totals 19 residues. V was pared by 2 bases and J by 6 bases, with 25 bases between. The CDR3 DNA follows: TGTGCCAGCAGTTTAGGGGGGAACTACGGTAGGAGAGTGTCCGGGGAGCTGTTTTTT. It codes for CASSLGGNYGRRVSGELFF.

This clone was found a few times. The chain links TRBV5-4 to TRBJ2-1, with TRBD2 matching over 13 bases. This CDR3 region has 15 residues. Germline V lookup: CDR1 SGHNT, CDR2 YYREEE (reference sequence). With 4 bases clipped from V and 4 bases from J, the junction kept 2 bases outside the gene matches. The CDR3 DNA reads TGTGCCAGCAGCCCGGGACTAGCGGGGTACAATGAGCAGTTCTTC. Protein sequence: CASSPGLAGYNEQFF.

V is TRBV7-2 and J is TRBJ1-5; 12 bases are shared with TRBD1. Trimming cost V 1 base and J 3 bases; bases outside gene matches: 4. The CDR3 totals 17 residues. CDR1 is SGHTA and CDR2 is FQGNSA in the germline V gene. CDR3 sequence: CASSLVGDRGLNQPQHF. In DNA form, the CDR3 reads TGTGCCAGCAGCTTAGTCGGGGACAGGGGGCTCAATCAGCCCCAGCATTTT.

The gene calls are TRBV10-1 and TRBJ1-1, with D tentatively TRBD1 (5 bases). Per germline, CDR1 WNHNN and CDR2 SYGVQD (reference sequence). The CDR3 runs 14 residues. Trimming pared 2 bases from V and 4 bases from J, leaving 11 bases between. Written as DNA, the CDR3 is TGCGCCAGCAGTGAGCCTCAGGACATCACTGAAGCTTTCTTT. It yields the protein CASSEPQDITEAFF.